Listed here is a single T cell receptor (beta chain). This specimen belongs to a study of blood T cell repertoires in COVID-19. Across the whole study: Samples representing acute and convalescent COVID-19 were sourced from the United States, Italy and Spain. In each case, the material was cDNA or gDNA derived from T cells, B-cell-depleted T cells, or PBMCs.

The V gene lost 5 bases and the J gene lost 6 bases, with 22 bases spanning the gap. The CDR3 totals 16 residues. CDR1 and CDR2 from the germline V gene are KGHSH and LQKENI. As handled by the study authors: It was from reference gene primer amplification that nucleated cell counts were estimated. The protocol was immunoSEQ multiplex PCR, while the TCRdb copy is restricted to in-frame clones and leaves out a portion. That table supplies the V and J calls and clone size; D and trimming were determined from the DNA. This repertoire shows tens of thousands of clones, 76% found once; its top ten account for over 6%.

The chain links TRBV18 to TRBJ2-5; D may be TRBD1 (6 bases). Sequencing was carried out using peripheral blood. The receptor's source is a man between 70 and 80 years old with acute or convalescent COVID-19. The DNA for the CDR3 is TGTGCCAGCTCATCGAGCGACAGGCCACTGAGACAGACCCAGTACTTC. This sequence encodes CASSSSDRPLRQTQYF.